The 22 T cell receptor beta chains in this list originate from one sample, sequenced in a study of cytomegalovirus exposure and HLA in healthy donors. The PCR contained 60 Vbeta and 13 Jbeta primers. Using immunoSEQ multiplex PCR, the repertoire was profiled, and TCRdb retains in-frame clones only, with some absent. Among fewer than 200,000 clones listed, around 90% were seen once. Sample: PBMCs. All receptors come from a boy under 10 years old in good health and CMV-seronegative.

The table lists this clone with a count of one. The chain uses TRBV7-9 and TRBJ1-5; a weak D match, TRBD1 (5 bases). V lost 4 bases and J lost 1, with 11 bases in between. Germline CDR1 SEHNR, CDR2 FQNEAQ (reference sequence). This CDR3 contains 15 residues. Here the CDR3 reads CASSSSGVSNQPQHF. DNA for the CDR3: TGTGCCAGCAGCTCCTCGGGGGTCAGCAATCAGCCCCAGCATTTT.

The rearrangement links TRBV2 to TRBJ1-2, with no clear D. Germline lookup yields CDR1 SNHLY and CDR2 FYNNEI. The CDR3 length is 14 residues. V lost 6 bases, J lost 2 bases, and 13 bases lay in between. CDR3 DNA sequence: TGTGCCAGCAGAGAGGACGGGAGAAACTATGGCTACACCTTC. The encoded protein is CASREDGRNYGYTF.

This chain links TRBV19 with TRBJ1-2; D is perhaps TRBD1 (5 bases). The CDR3 is 13 amino acids. With 5 bases removed from V and 2 bases from J, the gap between germline ends came to 9 bases. The germline V gene encodes CDR1 LNHDA and CDR2 SQIVND (reference sequence). CDR3 loop: CASSGHGNYGYTF. Here the CDR3 DNA reads TGTGCCAGTAGTGGACACGGAAACTATGGCTACACCTTC.

This clone was seen only a few times. The chain links TRBV30 to TRBJ1-1; tentatively, D is TRBD1 (5 bases). From germline, CDR1 is GTSNPN and CDR2 SVGIG (reference sequence). Between the trimmed V and J ends, which lost 6 bases and 13 bases, there was a span of 21 bases. CDR3 length: 12 residues. CDR3 coding DNA: TGTGCCTGTCGCAGGGAGGTGGATGGTGGTTTCTTT. Translated, it gives CACRREVDGGFF.

This clone was picked up one time. This chain links TRBV2 with TRBJ1-1; 8 bases fit TRBD1. Trimming removed 4 bases from V and 6 bases from J; junction bases left unmatched: 1. Germline CDR1 SNHLY, CDR2 FYNNEI. This CDR3 comprises 12 residues. CDR3 in amino acids: CASSGTGPEAFF. Here the CDR3 DNA reads TGTGCCAGCAGTGGGACAGGGCCTGAAGCTTTCTTT.

The chain joins TRBV7-8 to TRBJ1-1; the match to TRBD1 covers 7 bases. V gave up 0 bases and J gave up 0 bases; unmatched junction bases: 7. The germline gives CDR1 SGHVS, CDR2 FQNEAQ. The CDR3 is made up of 17 amino acids. The CDR3 is CASSLATGQLMNTEAFF. The CDR3 DNA follows: TGTGCCAGCAGCTTAGCCACGGGACAGCTCATGAACACTGAAGCTTTCTTT.

This clone was recorded once. The V call is TRBV6-1, the J call TRBJ2-7, with D uncertain. The CDR3 extends over 12 amino acids. CDR1 is MNHNS and CDR2 is SASEGT in the germline V gene. Trimming left V 5 bases short and J 1 base short, with 6 bases between. This chain's CDR3 is CASSRSSYEQYF. Here the CDR3 DNA reads TGTGCCAGCAGTAGGAGTTCCTACGAGCAGTACTTC.

The J gene is TRBJ2-1, the V gene TRBV9; 8 nucleotides match TRBD2. The V gene's germline CDR1 is SGDLS and CDR2 YYNGEE. V shed 1 base, J shed 0 bases, and the junction held 0 bases outside the gene matches. This CDR3 comprises 15 residues. CDR3 loop: CASSVSGSSYNEQFF. The CDR3 DNA is TGTGCCAGCAGCGTAAGCGGGAGCTCCTACAATGAGCAGTTCTTC.

The chain combines TRBV27 with TRBJ1-2, with 8 bases fitting TRBD1. Germline CDR1 reads MNHEY; CDR2 reads SMNVEV (reference sequence). V lost 3 bases, J lost 3 bases, and 9 bases stayed unmatched. The CDR3 spans 16 residues. CDR3 DNA: TGTGCCAGCAGTTTCAGACAGGGGCCCCCTTACTATGGCTACACCTTC. It translates to CASSFRQGPPYYGYTF.

The chain couples TRBV2 to TRBJ1-2, with D tentatively TRBD1 (6 bases). The length of the CDR3 is 18 residues. V was clipped by 7 bases and J by 5 bases, with 29 bases between them. CDR1 and CDR2 (germline): SNHLY, FYNNEI. In nucleotides, the CDR3 is TGTGCCAGCATTAGGGGGTTTCGCAGGCTAAGACAGGATTATGGCTACACCTTC. Translation gives CASIRGFRRLRQDYGYTF.

The chain combines TRBV6-5 with TRBJ1-5, with D perhaps matching TRBD1 (5 bases). Trimming removed 2 bases at V and 7 bases at J, with 15 bases between. The CDR3 is made up of 15 amino acids. Germline CDR1 and CDR2: MNHEY and SVGAGI. CDR3 sequence: CASSYSQGSGQPQHF. CDR3 DNA sequence: TGTGCCAGCAGTTACAGCCAGGGAAGTGGACAGCCCCAGCATTTT.

The table lists this clone with a few counts. The V call is TRBV5-1, the J call TRBJ1-6; D is unresolved. The germline gives CDR1 SGHRS, CDR2 YFSETQ. V shed 3 bases and J shed 9 bases, with 13 bases lying between them. The length of the CDR3 is 14 residues. The chain's CDR3 is CASSSTEGSSPLHF. CDR3 nucleotide sequence: TGCGCCAGCAGCTCAACAGAAGGGAGTTCACCCCTCCACTTT.

The chain uses TRBV9 and TRBJ1-2; D may be TRBD1 (5 bases). The CDR3 has 14 amino acids. Looked up from germline, CDR1 is SGDLS and CDR2 is YYNGEE. The V gene lost 5 bases and the J gene lost 6 bases, with 17 bases spanning the gap. The chain's CDR3 is CASSSRSGANGYTF. For the CDR3, the DNA is TGTGCCAGCAGTTCCCGAAGTGGGGCGAATGGCTACACCTTC.

The gene calls are TRBV6-5 and TRBJ2-5; 12 nucleotides match TRBD2. CDR3 length equals 16 residues. V shed 0 bases and J 1 base; nucleotides not matched to a gene: 0. From germline, CDR1 is MNHEY and CDR2 SVGAGI. The CDR3 bases are TGTGCCAGCAGTTACTCGACTAGCGGGAGCCAAGAGACCCAGTACTTC. This encodes CASSYSTSGSQETQYF.

CDR3 sequence: CASSEWGTAHLEQYF. The DNA for the CDR3 is TGTGCCAGCAGTGAGTGGGGGACAGCCCATCTGGAGCAGTACTTC. This chain links TRBV2 with TRBJ2-7; 7 nucleotides line up with TRBD1. This CDR3 is 15 amino acids long. The junction had 12 bases not matched to a gene; V was cut back by 3 bases and J by 7 bases. CDR1 is SNHLY, CDR2 FYNNEI, per germline.

The chain links TRBV9 to TRBJ1-6, with D hard to call. The germline V gene has CDR1 SGDLS and CDR2 YYNGEE. The CDR3 contains 16 residues. V dropped 3 bases and J dropped 5 bases, with 15 bases sitting between them. The DNA of the CDR3 is TGTGCCAGCAGCGCAGGAATAGAGATGAATAATTCACCCCTCCACTTT. Its translation: CASSAGIEMNNSPLHF.

The V gene is TRBV25-1, the J gene TRBJ1-2; D remains unclear. V lost 2 bases, J lost 6 bases, and 7 bases lay in between. The CDR3 has 12 residues. The V gene's germline CDR1 is MGHDK and CDR2 SYGVNS. CDR3 coding DNA: TGTGCCAGCAGTGAAAAAGACAATGGCTACACCTTC. Translation gives CASSEKDNGYTF.

The V and J genes are TRBV9 and TRBJ1-5; weak D call: TRBD1 (6 bases). The V end was cut by 5 bases, the J end by 6 bases, with 15 bases between. The CDR3 totals 14 residues. CDR1 is SGDLS, CDR2 YYNGEE, per germline. The CDR3 loop reads CASSLQGSGQPQHF. The CDR3 DNA is TGTGCCAGCAGTTTACAGGGTTCGGGTCAGCCCCAGCATTTT.

This chain links TRBV5-5 with TRBJ2-7, with 9 bases aligning to TRBD1. V was pared by 0 bases and J by 4 bases, with 17 bases of the junction left unmatched. Germline V gene sequence: CDR1 SGHKS, CDR2 YYEKEE (reference sequence). The CDR3 totals 19 residues. CDR3 DNA: TGTGCCAGCAGCTTGGCGTCAACACGGGACAGGGCAATAGTTTACGAGCAGTACTTC. Its translation is CASSLASTRDRAIVYEQYF.

This chain uses TRBV12-5 with TRBJ2-3; D is undetermined. From germline, CDR1 is LGHNT and CDR2 FRNRAP. This CDR3 region has 15 residues. Trimming removed 6 bases at V and 0 bases at J, with 13 bases between. CDR3 in amino acids: CASGQGGPSTDTQYF. As DNA, the CDR3 is TGTGCTAGTGGCCAAGGCGGCCCCAGCACAGATACGCAGTATTTT.

This clone was picked up one time. The rearrangement joins TRBV7-5 to TRBJ2-5; TRBD2 is taken as the D call from the table, unchecked against the DNA. TRBV7-5 constitutes a pseudogene. CDR3 length equals 14 residues. CDR3 coding DNA: TGTGTCAGAAGCTTAGTCCGCGTTTCAGAGACCCAGTACTTC. Its translation is CVRSLVRVSETQYF.

The chain is built from TRBV5-3 and TRBJ1-2; 8 positions agree with TRBD1. TRBV5-3 falls under the ORF class, with uncertain function. The CDR3 is made up of 18 amino acids. The junction had 17 bases not matched to a gene; V was cut back by 0 bases and J by 7 bases. The CDR3 here is CARSLGFRWAGGLGGYTF. Written as DNA, the CDR3 is TGTGCCAGAAGCTTGGGGTTCCGGTGGGCAGGGGGCCTGGGTGGCTACACCTTC.